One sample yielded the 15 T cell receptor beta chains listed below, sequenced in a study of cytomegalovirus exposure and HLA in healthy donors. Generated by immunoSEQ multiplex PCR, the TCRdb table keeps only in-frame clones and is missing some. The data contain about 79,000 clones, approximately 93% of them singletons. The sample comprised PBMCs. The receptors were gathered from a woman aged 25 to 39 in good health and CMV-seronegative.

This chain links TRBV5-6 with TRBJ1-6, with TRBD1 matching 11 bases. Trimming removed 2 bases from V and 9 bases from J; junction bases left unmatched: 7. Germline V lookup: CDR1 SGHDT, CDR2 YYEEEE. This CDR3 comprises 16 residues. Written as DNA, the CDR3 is TGTGCCAGCAGCTTACGCTCCGGGACAGGGGGTTCACCCCTCCACTTT. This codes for CASSLRSGTGGSPLHF.

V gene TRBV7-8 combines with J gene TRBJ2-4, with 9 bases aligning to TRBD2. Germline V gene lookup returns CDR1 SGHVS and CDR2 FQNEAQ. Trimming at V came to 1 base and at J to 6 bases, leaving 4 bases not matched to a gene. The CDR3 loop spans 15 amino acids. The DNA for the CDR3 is TGTGCCAGCAGCTTAGTGGGCGGGAGGGGAAACATTCAGTACTTC. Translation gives CASSLVGGRGNIQYF.

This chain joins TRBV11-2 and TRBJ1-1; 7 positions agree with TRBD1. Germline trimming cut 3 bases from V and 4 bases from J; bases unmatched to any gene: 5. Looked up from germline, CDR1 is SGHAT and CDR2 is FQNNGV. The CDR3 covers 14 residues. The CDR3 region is CASSFRQGGTEAFF. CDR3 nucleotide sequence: TGTGCCAGCAGCTTCCGACAGGGCGGCACTGAAGCTTTCTTT.

The CDR3, as DNA: TGTGCCAGCAGCTTGGTAGTAGGGGACAGGGGCAGGGGTGAGCAGTTCTTC. This gives the protein CASSLVVGDRGRGEQFF. The gene calls are TRBV5-8 and TRBJ2-1, with 10 bases that match TRBD1. Germline V CDR1 and CDR2: SGHTS, YDEGEE. V lost 0 bases and J lost 9; bases outside the gene matches: 12. This CDR3 region has 17 residues.

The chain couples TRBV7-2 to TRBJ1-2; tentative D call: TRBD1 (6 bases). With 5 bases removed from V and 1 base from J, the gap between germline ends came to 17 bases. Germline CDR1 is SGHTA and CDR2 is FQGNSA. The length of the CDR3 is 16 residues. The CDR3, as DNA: TGTGCCAGCAGCCCCTTGGACAGTTTTATTAACTATGGCTACACCTTC. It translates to CASSPLDSFINYGYTF.

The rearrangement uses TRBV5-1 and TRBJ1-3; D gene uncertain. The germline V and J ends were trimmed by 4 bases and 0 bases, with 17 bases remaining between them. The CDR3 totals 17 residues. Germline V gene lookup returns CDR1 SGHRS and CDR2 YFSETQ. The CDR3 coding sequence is TGCGCCAGCAGCCTACGACATCTACAGAGCTCTGGAAACACCATATATTTT. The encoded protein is CASSLRHLQSSGNTIYF. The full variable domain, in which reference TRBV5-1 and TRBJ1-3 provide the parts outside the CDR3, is KAGVTQTPRYLIKTRGQQVTLSCSPISGHRSVSWYQQTPGQGLQFLFEYFSETQRNKGNFPGRFSGRQFSNSRSEMNVSTLELGDSALYLCASSLRHLQSSGNTIYFGEGSWLTVV.

The CDR3 nucleotides read TGTGCCAGCAGCTTCATTAGCGGGAGTACGGGTGAGCAGTTCTTC. It yields the protein CASSFISGSTGEQFF. The chain is built from TRBV7-9 and TRBJ2-1; 9 bases are shared with TRBD2. From germline, CDR1 is SEHNR and CDR2 FQNEAQ (reference sequence). The CDR3 is made up of 15 amino acids. V gave up 3 bases and J gave up 9 bases; unmatched junction bases: 9.

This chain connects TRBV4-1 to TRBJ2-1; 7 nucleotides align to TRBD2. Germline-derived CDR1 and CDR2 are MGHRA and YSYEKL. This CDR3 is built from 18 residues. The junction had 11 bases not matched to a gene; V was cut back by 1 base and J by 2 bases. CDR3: CASSQGFGLVRTYNEQFF. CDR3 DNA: TGCGCCAGCAGCCAAGGGTTCGGACTAGTCCGTACCTACAATGAGCAGTTCTTC.

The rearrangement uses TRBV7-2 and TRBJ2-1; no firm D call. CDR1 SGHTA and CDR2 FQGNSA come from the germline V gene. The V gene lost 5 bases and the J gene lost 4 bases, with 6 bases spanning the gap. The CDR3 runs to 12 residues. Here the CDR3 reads CASSPSYNEQFF. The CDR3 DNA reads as TGTGCCAGCAGCCCGAGTTACAATGAGCAGTTCTTC.

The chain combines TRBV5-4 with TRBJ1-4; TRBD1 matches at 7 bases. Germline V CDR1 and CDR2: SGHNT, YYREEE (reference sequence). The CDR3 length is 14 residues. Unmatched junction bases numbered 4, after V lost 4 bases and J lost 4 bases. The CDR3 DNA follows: TGTGCCAGCAGCCCGGGACAGATTAATGAAAAACTGTTTTTT. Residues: CASSPGQINEKLFF.

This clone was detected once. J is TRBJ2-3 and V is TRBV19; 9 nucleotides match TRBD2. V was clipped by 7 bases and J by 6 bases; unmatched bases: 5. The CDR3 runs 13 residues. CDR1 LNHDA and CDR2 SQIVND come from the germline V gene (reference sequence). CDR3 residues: CASNSGSPDTQYF. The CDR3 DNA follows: TGTGCCAGTAATAGCGGGAGTCCGGATACGCAGTATTTT.

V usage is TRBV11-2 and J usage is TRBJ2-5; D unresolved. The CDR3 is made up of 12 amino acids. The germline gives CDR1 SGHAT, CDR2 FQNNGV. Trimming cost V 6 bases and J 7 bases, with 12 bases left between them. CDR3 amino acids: CASSPSPRTQYF. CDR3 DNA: TGTGCCAGCAGTCCGAGCCCCCGGACCCAGTACTTC.

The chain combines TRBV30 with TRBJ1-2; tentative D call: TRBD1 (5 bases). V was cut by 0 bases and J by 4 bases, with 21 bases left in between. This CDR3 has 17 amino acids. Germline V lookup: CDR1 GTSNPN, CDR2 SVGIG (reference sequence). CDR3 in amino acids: CAWSVRRAGRRSYGYTF. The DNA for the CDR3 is TGTGCCTGGAGTGTACGTCGGGCAGGGCGACGGAGCTATGGCTACACCTTC. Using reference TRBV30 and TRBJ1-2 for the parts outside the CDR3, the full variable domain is SQTIHQWPATLVQPVGSPLSLECTVEGTSNPNLYWYRQAAGRGLQLLFYSVGIGQISSEVPQNLSASRPQDRQFILSSKKLLLSDSGFYLCAWSVRRAGRRSYGYTFGSGTRLTVV.

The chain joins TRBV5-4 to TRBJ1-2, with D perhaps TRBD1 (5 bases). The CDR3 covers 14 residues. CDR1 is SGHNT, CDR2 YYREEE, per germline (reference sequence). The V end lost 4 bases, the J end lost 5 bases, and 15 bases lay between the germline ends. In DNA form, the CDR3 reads TGTGCCAGCAGCCTGGGCCAGGGCCTTTATGGCTACACCTTC. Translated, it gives CASSLGQGLYGYTF.

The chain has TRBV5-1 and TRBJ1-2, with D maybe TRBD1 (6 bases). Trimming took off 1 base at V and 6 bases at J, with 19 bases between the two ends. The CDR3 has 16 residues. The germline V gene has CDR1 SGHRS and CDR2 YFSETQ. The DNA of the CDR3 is TGCGCCAGCAGCTTGCTTGTGGGGGGGGCGCAGGATGGCTACACCTTC. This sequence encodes CASSLLVGGAQDGYTF.